This T cell receptor beta chain was observed in a study of monozygotic twins with inflammatory bowel disease. Overall study findings and caveats: TCRbeta diversity (inverse Simpson) was lower in IBD patients than in healthy co-twins. IBD patients share fewer clonotypes with other people than healthy twins do, especially with disease activity. Researchers were unable to tell different T cell subtypes apart.

In germline, CDR1 is SGHTA, CDR2 FQGTGA. The CDR3 has 15 residues. Turning to this clonotype: The target antigen is unknown.

Per sample, reverse transcription was split into eight reactions. TCRdb derives one entry per CDR3 protein from the 5' RACE reads, leaving out DNA. The ten top clones account for roughly 2.6%, within a sample of more than 300,000 distinct CDR3 sequences. The sequence was obtained from a human donor with ulcerative colitis or Crohn's disease, or a healthy co-twin of an affected twin (not recorded which). V gene TRBV7-3 combines with J gene TRBJ2-5; without DNA, the TCRdb call of TRBD1 cannot be checked. Sequenced material: blood. CDR3 amino acids: CASSSGQGREETQYF.